This entry describes one TCR beta chain. As yet, its antigen is unknown. Used for diagnoses were clinical symptoms, serum thyroxine and TRAb, thyroid ultrasound and orbital computed tomography. The authors took PBMCs from roughly 9.7 ml fresh peripheral blood. This entry is derived from a study of T cells in Graves' hyperthyroidism and ophthalmopathy. Study findings and constraints: Blood also contained most expanded thyroid clonotypes above 0.001. In validation, the model predicted ophthalmopathy. These predictions came a median about 6 months before onset.

TCR beta CDR3 regions were amplified from RNA transcripts. In the first-round RT-PCR of the TCR CDR3, the HTBI primer set was used. TCRdb used MiXCR to reprocess the multiplex PCR reads, holding one entry per CDR3 protein. The repertoire holds about half a million distinct CDR3 sequences, with about 22% as singletons. V shed 1 base and J shed 3 bases, with 16 bases lying between them. CDR1 DFQATT and CDR2 SNEGSKA come from the germline V gene (reference sequence). The CDR3 sequence is 15 residues long. The chain has TRBV20-1 and TRBJ2-7, with D possibly being TRBD1 (6 bases). The receptor was isolated from a woman aged 70-85 years with Graves' ophthalmopathy. The specimen was blood. DNA for the CDR3: TGCAGTGCTAGAGGAACAGGGCCCAGATTCTACGAGCAGTACTTC. This codes for CSARGTGPRFYEQYF.